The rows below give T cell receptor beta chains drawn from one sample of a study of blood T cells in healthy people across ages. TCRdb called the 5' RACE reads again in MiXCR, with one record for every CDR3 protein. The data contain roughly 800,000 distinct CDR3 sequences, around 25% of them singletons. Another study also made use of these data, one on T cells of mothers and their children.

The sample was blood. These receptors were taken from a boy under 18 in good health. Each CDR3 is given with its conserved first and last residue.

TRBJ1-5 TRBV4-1 CASSQNPGVYSNQPQHF
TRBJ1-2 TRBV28 CASSSIKLSTHYGYTF
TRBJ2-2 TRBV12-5 CASGSLAGGSGELFF
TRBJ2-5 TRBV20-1 CSARMPPYRPPTRETQYF
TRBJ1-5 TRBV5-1 CASGLSGTNQPQHF
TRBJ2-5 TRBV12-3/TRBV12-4 CASSSRGTAQYF
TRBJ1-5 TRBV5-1 CASSLAGAWGQPQHF
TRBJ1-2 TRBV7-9 CASSRQTGTGEGYGYTF
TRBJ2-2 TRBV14 CASSQASANTGELFF
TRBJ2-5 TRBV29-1 CSVRAGLIETQYF
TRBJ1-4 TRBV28 CASRDVGIQNEKLFF
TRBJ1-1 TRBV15 CATSRTGTGVGTEAFF
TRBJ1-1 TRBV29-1 CSVESVGAVNTEAFF
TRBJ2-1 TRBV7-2 CASSAGLAGIVQFF
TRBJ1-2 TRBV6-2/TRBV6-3 CASRFDRANYGYTF
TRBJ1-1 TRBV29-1 CSVEGRADTEAFF
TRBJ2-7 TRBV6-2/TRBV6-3 CASSYFGGTYEQYF
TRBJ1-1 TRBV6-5 CAAGLIGTEAFF
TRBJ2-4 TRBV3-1 CASSQSGNIQYF
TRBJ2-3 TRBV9 CASSPSSGTDTQYF
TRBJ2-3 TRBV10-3 CATGLAGTTDTQYF
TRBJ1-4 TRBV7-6 CASSLSRQGANEKLFF
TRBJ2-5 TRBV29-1 CSADTEETQYF
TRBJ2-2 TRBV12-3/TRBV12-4 CASSLRSVTGELFF
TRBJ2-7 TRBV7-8 CASSPWVGTGFYEQYF
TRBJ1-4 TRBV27 CASSQTGSKLFF
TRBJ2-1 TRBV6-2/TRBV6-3 CASSPTGGIYNEQFF
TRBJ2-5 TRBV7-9 CASSLVSSQGTQYF
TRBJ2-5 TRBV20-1 CSARDREEVQETQYF
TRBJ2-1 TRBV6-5 CASSYSMGGRYNEQFF
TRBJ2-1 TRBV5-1 CASTWASGDEQFF
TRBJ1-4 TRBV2 CASRDVTGTTNEKLFF
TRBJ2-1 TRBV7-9 CASSYTSGSEFF
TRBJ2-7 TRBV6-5 CASRKLADYEQYF
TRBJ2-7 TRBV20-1 CSARGGGVGYEQYF
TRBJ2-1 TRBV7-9 CASSSLTAYNEQFF
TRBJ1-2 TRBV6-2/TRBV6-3 CASSYSRDGDYGYTF
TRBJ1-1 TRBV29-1 CSVVGLGSEAFF
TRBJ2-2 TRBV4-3 CASSQDRGFFGELFF
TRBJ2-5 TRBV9 CASSTGQVGIQETQYF
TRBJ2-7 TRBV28 CASSLGGGGPYEQYF
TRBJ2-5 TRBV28 CASSLRGSRETQYF
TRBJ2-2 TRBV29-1 CSVESGGRLTGELFF
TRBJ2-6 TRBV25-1 CASSTGVGANVLTF
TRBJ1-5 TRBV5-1 CASTFWENQPQHF
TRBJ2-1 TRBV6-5 CASSDAGGYEQFF
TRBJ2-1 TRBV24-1 CATSPGQGGDNEQFF
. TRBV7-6 CASSVPAGTGWINEQFF
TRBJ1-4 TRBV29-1 CSAGTLGSNEKLLF
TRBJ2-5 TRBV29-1 CSAETGWETQYF
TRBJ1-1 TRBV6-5 CASSLGQRMNTEAFF